This record looks at one T cell receptor beta chain sequence and its context. The data stem from a study of chemoradiotherapy in HPV16-positive cancers. Study in general: Functional T-cell assays on a couple of HPV16-positive patients' cells defined candidate HPV-specific clones and common TCR motifs.

Samples were taken several times over chemoradiotherapy. Clones were read by immunoSEQ multiplex PCR, and TCRdb kept only the in-frame ones, dropping some. This table has about 53,000 clones, around nine tenths appearing once. CDR1 SGHVS and CDR2 FQNEAQ come from the germline V gene. This CDR3 is built from 15 residues. Trimming shortened V by 0 bases and J by 2 bases, and 10 bases separated the two germline ends. The clonotype originates from a human donor with HPV-associated anogenital cancer. The V gene is TRBV7-8, the J gene TRBJ1-2; D not resolved. Sequenced material: blood, taken from a patient who underwent chemoradiotherapy. The chain's CDR3 is CASSLARAANYGYTF. The CDR3 nucleotides are TGTGCCAGCAGCTTAGCGCGGGCCGCAAACTATGGCTACACCTTC.